This T cell receptor (beta chain) was sequenced for a study of fetal regulatory T cell absence and autoimmunity. Whole-study findings and limits: Some top pancreas TCR clones were over 80-fold enriched versus cord blood.

In regard to this clone: Its target is unknown.

This was a survey-level run. Generated by immunoSEQ multiplex PCR, the TCRdb table keeps only in-frame clones and is missing some. The sample records 46,000 or so clones, roughly 80% being singletons. Germline V gives CDR1 SGDLS, CDR2 YYNGEE. There are 13 residues in the CDR3. V lost 3 bases to trimming and J lost 8 bases, with 15 bases between them. The clonotype originates from a newborn boy with IPEX syndrome. The sample taken for sequencing was cord blood. The V gene is TRBV9, the J gene TRBJ2-7, with D possibly TRBD1 on 6 matching bases. CDR3 DNA sequence: TGTGCCAGCAGCGCCCCCTCCGGGGACAAGCAGTACTTC. Residues: CASSAPSGDKQYF.